These 18 T cell receptor beta chains originate from one sample sequenced in a study of shared clonotypes between healthy human individuals. The table came from immunoSEQ multiplex PCR; TCRdb's copy has only in-frame clones and leaves some out. The sample consists of about 870,000 clones, 80% to 95% of them appearing once. Naive CD8 populations comprised CD45RO-negative cells positively selected for CCR7, excluding terminally differentiated effector memory CD45RA+ cells. Sequences were obtained from naive CD8+ T cells sorted from blood. These receptors came from a man aged 25 to 45 in good health.

The genes are TRBV10-2 and TRBJ2-3, with 9 bases matching TRBD1. The CDR3 covers 16 residues. J lost 1 base, V lost 1 base, and 3 bases had no gene match. Germline values: CDR1 WSHSY, CDR2 SAAADI. In DNA form, the CDR3 reads TGCGCCAGCAGTGAGTACAGGGGGCAGGGCACAGATACGCAGTATTTT. Its protein product is CASSEYRGQGTDTQYF.

CDR3 sequence reads: CASSGWINTEAFF. The DNA for the CDR3 is TGTGCCAGCAGCGGTTGGATAAACACTGAAGCTTTCTTT. The rearrangement links TRBV7-9 to TRBJ1-1, with unresolved D. The CDR3 is made up of 13 amino acids. The V and J ends lost 5 bases and 2 bases respectively, with 9 bases between them. Germline V gene lookup returns CDR1 SEHNR and CDR2 FQNEAQ (reference sequence).

This chain's CDR3 is CASSRGAGEINEQYF. The CDR3 coding sequence is TGTGCCAGCAGTAGAGGAGCGGGAGAAATCAACGAGCAGTACTTC. The chain uses TRBV2 and TRBJ2-7, with 8 bases that match TRBD2. Per the germline V gene, CDR1 is SNHLY and CDR2 is FYNNEI. This CDR3 has 15 amino acids. V shed 5 bases and J 5 bases; nucleotides not matched to a gene: 11.

For this clone: Additional DNA sequences in this sample encode the identical CDR3. The chain is built from TRBV5-1 and TRBJ2-7; 7 nucleotides line up with TRBD1. The junction had 2 bases not matched to a gene; V was cut back by 0 bases and J by 2 bases. The CDR3 sequence is 14 residues long. CDR1 SGHRS and CDR2 YFSETQ come from the germline V gene. The CDR3 DNA follows: TGCGCCAGCAGCTTGGGTCAGGGGGCCTACGAGCAGTACTTC. Translation gives CASSLGQGAYEQYF. The whole variable domain, remainder taken from reference TRBV5-1 and TRBJ2-7, is KAGVTQTPRYLIKTRGQQVTLSCSPISGHRSVSWYQQTPGQGLQFLFEYFSETQRNKGNFPGRFSGRQFSNSRSEMNVSTLELGDSALYLCASSLGQGAYEQYFGPGTRLTVT.

This clone is a singleton in its sample. This rearrangement joins TRBV27 to TRBJ2-1, with 9 positions matching TRBD2. CDR1 is MNHEY, CDR2 SMNVEV, per germline (reference sequence). This CDR3 has 13 residues. V trimming: 8 bases; J trimming: 8 bases; junction bases outside the gene matches: 7. The CDR3 protein is CASCVAGADEQFF. CDR3 bases: TGTGCCAGCTGCGTAGCGGGAGCAGATGAGCAGTTCTTC.

The rearrangement joins TRBV28 to TRBJ2-7, with D unresolved. V lost 4 bases and J lost 3, with 7 bases in between. The CDR3 runs 12 residues. The germline V gene has CDR1 MDHEN and CDR2 SYDVKM. This chain's CDR3 is CASSWQDYEQYF. For the CDR3, the DNA is TGTGCCAGCAGTTGGCAGGACTACGAGCAGTACTTC.

V usage is TRBV7-9 and J usage is TRBJ2-7, with D perhaps being TRBD1 or TRBD2 (5 bases each). Germline CDR1 reads SEHNR; CDR2 reads FQNEAQ (reference sequence). V lost 5 bases, J lost 2 bases, and 16 bases lay in between. CDR3 length equals 15 residues. The CDR3 nucleotides are TGTGCCAGCAGCCCCGGCCGGGACCCCCCCTACGAGCAGTACTTC. It encodes CASSPGRDPPYEQYF.

The chain carries TRBV6-6 and TRBJ2-1, with 7 bases lining up with TRBD1. Germline loops: CDR1 MNHNY, CDR2 SVGAGI (reference sequence). The CDR3 extends over 16 amino acids. With 6 bases clipped from V and 0 bases from J, the junction kept 8 bases outside the gene matches. CDR3 in amino acids: CASRPLRQGSYNEQFF. The CDR3 DNA is TGTGCCAGCAGACCCCTCAGACAGGGCTCCTACAATGAGCAGTTCTTC.

The V call is TRBV5-5, the J call TRBJ2-2, with 9 bases matching TRBD2. V shed 3 bases, J shed 4 bases, and the junction held 19 bases outside the gene matches. This CDR3 contains 20 residues. Germline CDR1 is SGHKS and CDR2 is YYEKEE (reference sequence). CDR3 DNA: TGTGCCAGCAGCTCCCTACAGGGGCCGGTTCTAGCGGGATCCACCGGGGAGCTGTTTTTT. This gives the protein CASSSLQGPVLAGSTGELFF.

The V call is TRBV7-8, the J call TRBJ2-7; no definite D call. Germline V gene sequence: CDR1 SGHVS, CDR2 FQNEAQ. This CDR3 contains 15 residues. Trimming removed 1 base at V and 0 bases at J, with 10 bases between. Here the CDR3 DNA reads TGTGCCAGCAGCTTAGAGCACTCGAGCTCCTACGAGCAGTACTTC. Protein: CASSLEHSSSYEQYF.

The V and J genes are TRBV7-9 and TRBJ2-1; 16 bases match TRBD2. Germline CDR1 and CDR2: SEHNR and FQNEAQ (reference sequence). The CDR3 is 19 residues long. V lost 5 bases to trimming and J lost 2 bases; unmatched junction nucleotides: 9. The CDR3 nucleotides read TGTGCCAGCAGCCAGGGGACTAGCGGGAGGGCTAGTGCCTACAATGAGCAGTTCTTC. Translated, it gives CASSQGTSGRASAYNEQFF.

The V call is TRBV19, the J call TRBJ2-2; no clear D gene. Germline V lookup: CDR1 LNHDA, CDR2 SQIVND (reference sequence). Between the trimmed V and J ends, which lost 3 bases and 7 bases, there was a span of 6 bases. The CDR3 is 12 residues long. The CDR3, as DNA: TGTGCCAGTAGTATGGCGATCGGGGAGCTGTTTTTT. Translated, it gives CASSMAIGELFF.

This chain uses TRBV10-3 with TRBJ1-5; D not certain. The germline V gene has CDR1 ENHRY and CDR2 SYGVKD. The CDR3 runs to 17 residues. Trimming took off 0 bases at V and 0 bases at J, with 12 bases between the two ends. The CDR3 DNA reads as TGTGCCATCAGTGAGTCAACTATCGGACTTAGCAATCAGCCCCAGCATTTT. Its protein is CAISESTIGLSNQPQHF.

This clone was seen a handful of times. The chain is built from TRBV15 and TRBJ2-7; possibly TRBD1 for D (6 bases). From germline, CDR1 is LNHNV and CDR2 YYDKDF (reference sequence). With 3 bases removed from V and 0 bases from J, the gap between germline ends came to 6 bases. The CDR3 has 13 amino acids. CDR3 region: CATSRDSSYEQYF. Written as DNA, the CDR3 is TGTGCCACCAGCAGGGACAGCTCCTACGAGCAGTACTTC.

The V call is TRBV9, the J call TRBJ2-3; 9 bases match TRBD2. Per germline, CDR1 SGDLS and CDR2 YYNGEE. The V segment lost 0 bases and the J segment 6 bases; nucleotides outside the gene matches: 5. The CDR3 consists of 15 residues. The CDR3 is CASSVEGLAHDTQYF. The CDR3 region has the DNA TGTGCCAGCAGCGTAGAGGGACTAGCTCACGATACGCAGTATTTT.

The chain recombines TRBV6-6 with TRBJ2-3; the D gene is possibly TRBD1 (5 bases). The germline CDR1 and CDR2 sequences are MNHNY and SVGAGI (reference sequence). This CDR3 has 15 residues. Trimming left V 8 bases short and J 3 bases short, with 18 bases between. The CDR3 loop is CASVPRQGFTDTQYF. CDR3 DNA sequence: TGTGCCAGCGTTCCCCGCCAGGGCTTTACAGATACGCAGTATTTT.

The chain is built from TRBV19 and TRBJ2-7; no definite D call. The germline CDR1 and CDR2 sequences are LNHDA and SQIVND (reference sequence). V lost 1 base and J 3 bases, leaving 10 bases between the germline ends. The length of the CDR3 is 14 residues. The CDR3 is CASSIGVSGYEQYF. The CDR3 region has the DNA TGTGCCAGTAGTATAGGAGTGAGTGGCTACGAGCAGTACTTC. The variable domain in full, with the rest retrieved from reference TRBV19 and TRBJ2-7, is DGGITQSPKYLFRKEGQNVTLSCEQNLNHDAMYWYRQDPGQGLRLIYYSQIVNDFQKGDIAEGYSVSREKKESFPLTVTSAQKNPTAFYLCASSIGVSGYEQYFGPGTRLTVT.

The CDR3, as DNA: TGTGCCAGCCCGAGCGGGCCCGGGGAGCTGTTTTTT. Translating gives CASPSGPGELFF. This chain connects TRBV6-1 to TRBJ2-2, with D perhaps TRBD2 (6 bases). The ends were cut back, 8 bases at V and 6 bases at J, with 10 bases in the middle. The CDR3 is 12 amino acids. Germline CDR1 MNHNS, CDR2 SASEGT.